This T cell receptor (beta chain) is from a study of blood T cell repertoires in COVID-19. Study context: Sites in the United States, Italy and Spain provided acute and convalescent COVID-19 samples. Sources were T cells, B-cell-depleted T cells, or PBMCs; the material itself was cDNA or gDNA.

Only one count was recorded for this clone. As processed by the authors: Scientists estimated how many nucleated cells there were by amplifying reference gene primers. Clones were sequenced by immunoSEQ multiplex PCR, and TCRdb holds only the in-frame ones, with some missing. V, J and clone size are taken as reported in that table, and D and trimming were inferred from the DNA itself. In the table there are 150,000 to 200,000 clones, around 80% of which are singletons. CDR1 and CDR2 from the germline V gene are SGHDT and YYEEEE. V was pared by 4 bases and J by 7 bases, with 14 bases between. The CDR3 has 13 residues.

The source material was peripheral blood. The clonotype originates from a man in his 60s with active or convalescent COVID-19. The J gene is TRBJ1-2, the V gene TRBV5-6; D remains unclear. The CDR3 loop reads CASSPLAGSGYTF. CDR3 nucleotides: TGTGCCAGCAGCCCTCTTGCGGGGTCTGGCTACACCTTC.